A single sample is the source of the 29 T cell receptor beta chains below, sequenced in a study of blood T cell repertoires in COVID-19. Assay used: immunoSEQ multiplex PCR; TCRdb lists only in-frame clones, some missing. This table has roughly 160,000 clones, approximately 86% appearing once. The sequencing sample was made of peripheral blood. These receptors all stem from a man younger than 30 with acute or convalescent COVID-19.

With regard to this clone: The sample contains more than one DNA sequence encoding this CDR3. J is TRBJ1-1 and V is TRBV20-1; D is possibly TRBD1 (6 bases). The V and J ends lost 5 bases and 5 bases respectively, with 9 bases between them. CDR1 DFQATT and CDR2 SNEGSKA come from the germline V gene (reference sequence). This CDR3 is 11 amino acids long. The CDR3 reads CSAYRVTEAFF. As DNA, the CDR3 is TGCAGTGCTTACAGGGTTACTGAAGCTTTCTTT.

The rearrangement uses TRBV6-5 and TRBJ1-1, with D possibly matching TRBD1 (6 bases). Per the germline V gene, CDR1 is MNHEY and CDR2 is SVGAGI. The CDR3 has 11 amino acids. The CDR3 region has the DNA TGTGGAACAGGGATGAACACTGAAGCTTTCTTT. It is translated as CGTGMNTEAFF.

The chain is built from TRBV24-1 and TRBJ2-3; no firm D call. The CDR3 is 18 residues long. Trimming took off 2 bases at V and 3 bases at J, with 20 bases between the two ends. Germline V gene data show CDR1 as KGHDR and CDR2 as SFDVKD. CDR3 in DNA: TGTGCCACCAGTGATTCAACGAGCAAGTTGGGCCAGACAGATACGCAGTATTTT. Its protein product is CATSDSTSKLGQTDTQYF.

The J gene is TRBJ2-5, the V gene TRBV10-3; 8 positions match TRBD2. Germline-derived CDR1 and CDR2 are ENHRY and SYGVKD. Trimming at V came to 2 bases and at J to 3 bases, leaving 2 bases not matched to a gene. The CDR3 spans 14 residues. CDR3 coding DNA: TGTGCCATCAGTGAGGGGACTAGGAAAGAGACCCAGTACTTC. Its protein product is CAISEGTRKETQYF.

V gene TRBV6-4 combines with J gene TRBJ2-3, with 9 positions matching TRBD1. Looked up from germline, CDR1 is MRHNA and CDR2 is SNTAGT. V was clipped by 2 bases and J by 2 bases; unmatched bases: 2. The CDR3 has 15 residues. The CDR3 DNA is TGTGCCAGCAGTGACGGACAGGGGACCACAGATACGCAGTATTTT. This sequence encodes CASSDGQGTTDTQYF.

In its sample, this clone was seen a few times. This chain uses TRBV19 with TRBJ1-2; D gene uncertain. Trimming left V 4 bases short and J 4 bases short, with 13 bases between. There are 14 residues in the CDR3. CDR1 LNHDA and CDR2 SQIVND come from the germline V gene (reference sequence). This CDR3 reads CASSSPQDPYGYTF. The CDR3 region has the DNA TGTGCCAGTAGTAGCCCCCAGGATCCCTATGGCTACACCTTC.

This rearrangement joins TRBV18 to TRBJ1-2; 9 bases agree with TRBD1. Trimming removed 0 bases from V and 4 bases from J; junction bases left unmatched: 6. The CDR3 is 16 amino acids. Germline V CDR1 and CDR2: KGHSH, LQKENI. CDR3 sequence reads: CASSPPGQGVGYGYTF. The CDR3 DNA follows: TGTGCCAGCTCACCACCGGGACAGGGAGTGGGCTATGGCTACACCTTC.

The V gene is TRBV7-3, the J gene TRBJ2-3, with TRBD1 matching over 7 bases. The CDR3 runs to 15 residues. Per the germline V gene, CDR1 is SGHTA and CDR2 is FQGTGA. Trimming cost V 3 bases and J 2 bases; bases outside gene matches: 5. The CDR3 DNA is TGTGCCAGCAGCTTTACAGGGGCCACCACAGATACGCAGTATTTT. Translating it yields CASSFTGATTDTQYF.

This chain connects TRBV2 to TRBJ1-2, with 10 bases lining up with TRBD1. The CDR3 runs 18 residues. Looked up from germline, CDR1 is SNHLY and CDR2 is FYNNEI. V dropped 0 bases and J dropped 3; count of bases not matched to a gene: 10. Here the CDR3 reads CASSEARALGQGHYGYTF. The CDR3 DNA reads TGTGCCAGCAGTGAAGCGCGGGCCTTGGGACAGGGGCACTATGGCTACACCTTC.

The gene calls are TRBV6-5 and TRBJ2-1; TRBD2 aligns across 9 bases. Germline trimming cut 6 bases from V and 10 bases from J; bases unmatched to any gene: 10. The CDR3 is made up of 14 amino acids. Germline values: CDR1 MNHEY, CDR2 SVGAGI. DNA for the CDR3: TGTGCCAGCAGGAATAGCGGGGGAATGAAGGAGCAGTTCTTC. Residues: CASRNSGGMKEQFF.

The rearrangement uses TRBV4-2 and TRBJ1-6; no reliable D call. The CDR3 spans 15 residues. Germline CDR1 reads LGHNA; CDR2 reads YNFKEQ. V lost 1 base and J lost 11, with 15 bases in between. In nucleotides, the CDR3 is TGTGCCAGCAGCCAAGGAAGTCTCCTTCGAGCACCCCTCCACTTT. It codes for CASSQGSLLRAPLHF.

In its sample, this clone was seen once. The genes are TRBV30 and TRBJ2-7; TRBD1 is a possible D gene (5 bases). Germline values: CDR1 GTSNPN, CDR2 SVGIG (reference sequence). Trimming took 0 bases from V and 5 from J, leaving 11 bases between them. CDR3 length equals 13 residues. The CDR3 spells CAWSVVFRDEQYF. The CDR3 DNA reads TGTGCCTGGAGTGTGGTGTTCAGGGACGAGCAGTACTTC.

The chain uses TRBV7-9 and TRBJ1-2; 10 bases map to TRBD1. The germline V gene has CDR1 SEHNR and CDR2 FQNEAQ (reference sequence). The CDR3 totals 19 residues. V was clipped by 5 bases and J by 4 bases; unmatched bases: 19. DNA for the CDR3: TGTGCCAGCAGCGTACGGGTCCGGGACAGGGGTTTAGTTCGCTATGGCTACACCTTC. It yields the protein CASSVRVRDRGLVRYGYTF.

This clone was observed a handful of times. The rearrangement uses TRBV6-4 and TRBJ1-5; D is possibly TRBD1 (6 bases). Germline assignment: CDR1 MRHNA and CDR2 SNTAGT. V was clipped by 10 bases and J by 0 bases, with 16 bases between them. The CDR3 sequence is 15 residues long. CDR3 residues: CANFIQGYSNQPQHF. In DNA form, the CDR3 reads TGTGCCAATTTTATACAGGGATATAGCAATCAGCCCCAGCATTTT.

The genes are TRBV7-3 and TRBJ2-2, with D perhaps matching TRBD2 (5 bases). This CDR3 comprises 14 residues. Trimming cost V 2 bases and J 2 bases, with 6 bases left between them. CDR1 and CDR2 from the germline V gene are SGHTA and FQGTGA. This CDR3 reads CASSLEGNTGELFF. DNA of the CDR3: TGTGCCAGCAGCTTAGAGGGAAACACCGGGGAGCTGTTTTTT. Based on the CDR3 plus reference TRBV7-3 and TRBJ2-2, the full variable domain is GAGVSQTPSNKVTEKGKYVELRCDPISGHTALYWYRQSLGQGPEFLIYFQGTGAADDSGLPNDRFFAVRPEGSVSTLKIQRTERGDSAVYLCASSLEGNTGELFFGEGSRLTVL.

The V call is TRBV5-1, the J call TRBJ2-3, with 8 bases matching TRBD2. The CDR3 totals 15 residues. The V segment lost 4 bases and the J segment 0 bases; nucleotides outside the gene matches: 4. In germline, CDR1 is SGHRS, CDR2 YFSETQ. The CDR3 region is CASSPSGGSTDTQYF. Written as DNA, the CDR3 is TGCGCCAGCAGCCCCAGCGGGGGAAGCACAGATACGCAGTATTTT.

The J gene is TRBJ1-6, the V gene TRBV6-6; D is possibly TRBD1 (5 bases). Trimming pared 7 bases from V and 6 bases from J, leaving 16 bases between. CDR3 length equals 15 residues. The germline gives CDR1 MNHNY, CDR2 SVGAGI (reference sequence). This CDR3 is CASNLGGSINSPLHF. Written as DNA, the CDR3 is TGTGCCAGCAACCTGGGGGGGTCGATTAATTCACCCCTCCACTTT.

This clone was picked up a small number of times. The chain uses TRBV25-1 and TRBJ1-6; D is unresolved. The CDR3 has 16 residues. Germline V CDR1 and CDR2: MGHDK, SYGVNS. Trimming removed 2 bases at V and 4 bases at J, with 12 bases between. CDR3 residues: CASSEVEGKYNSPLHF. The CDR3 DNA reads TGTGCCAGCAGTGAAGTGGAGGGTAAATATAATTCACCCCTCCACTTT.

CDR3 DNA: TGTGCCAGCAGCTTATCGTCATACAGGGATAGCCGGGCTTTCTTT. Residues: CASSLSSYRDSRAFF. The chain recombines TRBV7-9 with TRBJ1-1; TRBD1 might be the D (6 bases). The CDR3 runs to 15 residues. Germline CDR1 is SEHNR and CDR2 is FQNEAQ (reference sequence). Trimming shortened V by 2 bases and J by 11 bases, and 21 bases separated the two germline ends.

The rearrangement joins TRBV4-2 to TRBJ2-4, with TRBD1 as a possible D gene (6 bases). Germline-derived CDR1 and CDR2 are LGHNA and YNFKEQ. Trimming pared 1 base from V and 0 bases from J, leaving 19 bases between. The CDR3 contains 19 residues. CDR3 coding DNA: TGTGCCAGCAGCCAAGGCCAGGGTGCAGGGGAATTAGCCAAAAACATTCAGTACTTC. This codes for CASSQGQGAGELAKNIQYF.

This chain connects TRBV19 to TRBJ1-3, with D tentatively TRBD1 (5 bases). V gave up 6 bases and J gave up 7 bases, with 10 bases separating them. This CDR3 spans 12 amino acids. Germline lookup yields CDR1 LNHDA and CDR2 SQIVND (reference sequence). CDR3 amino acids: CASSRQTNTIYF. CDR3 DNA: TGTGCCAGTAGCAGACAGACGAACACCATATATTTT.

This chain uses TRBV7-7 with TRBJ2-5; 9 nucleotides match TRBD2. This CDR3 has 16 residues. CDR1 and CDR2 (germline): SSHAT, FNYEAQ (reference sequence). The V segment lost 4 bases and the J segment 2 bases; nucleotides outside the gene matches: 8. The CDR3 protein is CASSSNSGGYQETQYF. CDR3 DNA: TGTGCCAGCAGCTCAAATAGCGGGGGCTATCAAGAGACCCAGTACTTC. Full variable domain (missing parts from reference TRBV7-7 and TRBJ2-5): GAGVSQSPRYKVTKRGQDVTLRCDPISSHATLYWYQQALGQGPEFLTYFNYEAQPDKSGLPSDRFSAERPEGSISTLTIQRTEQRDSAMYRCASSSNSGGYQETQYFGPGTRLLVL.

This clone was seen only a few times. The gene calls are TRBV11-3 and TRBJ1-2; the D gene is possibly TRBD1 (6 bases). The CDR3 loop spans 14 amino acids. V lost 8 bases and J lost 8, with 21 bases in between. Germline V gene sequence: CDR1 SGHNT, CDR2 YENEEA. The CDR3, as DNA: TGTGCCAGCTTGCCTGATGGGCAGGGGTCGGGCTACACCTTC. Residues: CASLPDGQGSGYTF.

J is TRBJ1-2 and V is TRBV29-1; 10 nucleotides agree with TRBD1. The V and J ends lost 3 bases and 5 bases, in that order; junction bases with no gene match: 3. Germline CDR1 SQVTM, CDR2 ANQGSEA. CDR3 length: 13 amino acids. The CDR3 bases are TGCAGCGTTGACCGGACAGGGGGTTATGGCTACACCTTC. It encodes CSVDRTGGYGYTF.

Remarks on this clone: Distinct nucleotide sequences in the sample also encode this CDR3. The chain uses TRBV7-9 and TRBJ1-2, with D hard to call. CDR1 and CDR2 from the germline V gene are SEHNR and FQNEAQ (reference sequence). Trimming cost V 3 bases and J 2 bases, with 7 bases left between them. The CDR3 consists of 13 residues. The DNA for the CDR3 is TGTGCCAGCAGCTTGGGCGGGAACTATGGCTACACCTTC. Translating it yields CASSLGGNYGYTF.

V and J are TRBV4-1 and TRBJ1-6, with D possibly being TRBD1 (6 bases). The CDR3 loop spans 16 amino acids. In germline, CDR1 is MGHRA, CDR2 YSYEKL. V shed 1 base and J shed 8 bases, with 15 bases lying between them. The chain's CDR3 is CASSQGIDRPYSPLHF. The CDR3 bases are TGCGCCAGCAGCCAAGGTATCGACAGGCCGTATTCACCCCTCCACTTT.

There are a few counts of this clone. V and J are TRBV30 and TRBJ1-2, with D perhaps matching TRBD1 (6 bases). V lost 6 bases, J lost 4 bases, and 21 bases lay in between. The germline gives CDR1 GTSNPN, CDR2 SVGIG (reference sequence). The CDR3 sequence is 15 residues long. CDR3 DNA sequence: TGTGCCTGCCCGGCCTCTGGCAGGGGAGTCTATGGCTACACCTTC. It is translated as CACPASGRGVYGYTF.

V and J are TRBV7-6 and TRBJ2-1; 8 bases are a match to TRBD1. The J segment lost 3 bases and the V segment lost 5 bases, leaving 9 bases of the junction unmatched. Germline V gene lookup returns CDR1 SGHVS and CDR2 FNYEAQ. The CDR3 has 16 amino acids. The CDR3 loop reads CASSDEPGQVYNEQFF. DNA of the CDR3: TGTGCCAGCAGCGATGAGCCGGGACAGGTCTACAATGAGCAGTTCTTC.

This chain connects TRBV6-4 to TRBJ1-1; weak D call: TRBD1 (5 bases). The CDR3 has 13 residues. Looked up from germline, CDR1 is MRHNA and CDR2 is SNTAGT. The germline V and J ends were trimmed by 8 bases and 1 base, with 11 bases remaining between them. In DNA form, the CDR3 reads TGTGCCAGCGCATTCAGGGAGAACACTGAAGCTTTCTTT. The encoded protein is CASAFRENTEAFF.